This TCR beta chain was observed in a study of shared T cell receptors in the human thymus. The junction had 16 bases not matched to a gene; V was cut back by 7 bases and J by 7 bases. The germline V gene encodes CDR1 MNHEY and CDR2 SMNVEV (reference sequence). The CDR3 length is 17 residues. Sequencing used immunoSEQ multiplex PCR; TCRdb keeps in-frame clones, though not all of them. Of 500,000 to 750,000 clones in the sample, 70% to 90% were seen once. These data are also associated with another study on human thymus T cells. That source reports: Healthy Finnish infants having corrective surgery for congenital heart defects served as donors. The thymus tissue came from resections taken during corrective heart surgery. Thymic repertoires of unrelated individuals were reported in related research to overlap highly.

The chain employs TRBV27 and TRBJ2-3; 11 nucleotides align to TRBD2. The specimen sequenced was thymocytes. This sequence originates from a boy younger than two with a congenital heart defect. The CDR3 region has the DNA TGTGCCAGCAACCCAGGACTAGCGGGCCCCGTCAGGAATACGCAGTATTTT. It specifies CASNPGLAGPVRNTQYF.